The 21 T cell receptor beta chains below come from one sample, sequenced in a study of T cells in Graves' hyperthyroidism and ophthalmopathy. TCR beta CDR3 regions were amplified from RNA. Researchers ran a first-round RT-PCR on the TCR CDR3 using the HTBI primer set. MiXCR, applied by TCRdb to the multiplex PCR reads, yields one record per CDR3 protein. The sample shows around 440,000 distinct CDR3 sequences, 15% to 18% of them seen only once. Sequencing used blood. These TCRs come from a young woman with Graves' hyperthyroidism.

The sample holds a few counts of this clonotype. The genes are TRBV12-3 or TRBV12-4 and TRBJ1-1; 7 bases agree with TRBD1. Unmatched junction bases numbered 2, after V lost 3 bases and J lost 1 base. This CDR3 is built from 14 residues. CDR3: CASSFQGENTEAFF. The CDR3 nucleotides are TGTGCCAGCAGTTTCCAGGGGGAGAACACTGAAGCTTTCTTT.

V usage is TRBV18 and J usage is TRBJ1-1; D possibly corresponds to TRBD1 (6 bases). Germline V gene sequence: CDR1 KGHSH, CDR2 LQKENI. V was pared by 3 bases and J by 6 bases, with 26 bases between. The CDR3 spans 18 residues. CDR3 DNA: TGTGCCAGCTCACCCCTTCCGAACCAGGGGATAGGAGGCGCTGAAGCTTTCTTT. It codes for CASSPLPNQGIGGAEAFF.

This chain uses TRBV9 with TRBJ2-7; 11 nucleotides line up with TRBD1. Germline V gives CDR1 SGDLS, CDR2 YYNGEE. Trimming took 4 bases from V and 3 from J; bases not matched to a gene: 6. This CDR3 contains 15 residues. The CDR3 is CASSPGTGGFYEQYF. CDR3 coding DNA: TGTGCCAGCAGCCCTGGGACAGGGGGATTCTACGAGCAGTACTTC. Together with reference TRBV9 and TRBJ2-7, the CDR3 gives the full variable domain: DSGVTQTPKHLITATGQRVTLRCSPRSGDLSVYWYQQSLDQGLQFLIQYYNGEERAKGNILERFSAQQFPDLHSELNLSSLELGDSALYFCASSPGTGGFYEQYFGPGTRLTVT.

This clonotype was picked up a small number of times. The rearrangement joins TRBV5-1 to TRBJ1-4, with 9 positions matching TRBD1. CDR1 and CDR2 (germline): SGHRS, YFSETQ. With V trimmed by 3 bases and J by 8 bases, 5 bases remained unmatched. CDR3 length: 14 amino acids. DNA of the CDR3: TGCGCCAGCAGCTGGGGACAGGGCGGCGAAAAACTGTTTTTT. Its translation: CASSWGQGGEKLFF.

This clonotype has ten or more counts. The rearrangement joins TRBV3-1 to TRBJ2-2; D is unclear. Trimming removed 0 bases from V and 5 bases from J, with 7 bases in between. This CDR3 is built from 14 residues. Germline V gene sequence: CDR1 LGHDT, CDR2 YNNKEL (reference sequence). The CDR3 protein is CASSQDSVTGELFF. CDR3 sequence (DNA): TGTGCCAGCAGCCAAGATTCTGTGACCGGGGAGCTGTTTTTT.

Only a few counts were recorded for this clonotype. This chain joins TRBV6-8 and TRBJ2-2; 9 bases are shared with TRBD1. The CDR3 is made up of 17 amino acids. CDR1 and CDR2 (germline): MNHGY, SAAAGT. The trim removed 4 bases at V and 6 bases at J, leaving 12 bases unmatched. The DNA for the CDR3 is TGTGCCAGCAGTTCACGGGCCAGGACAGGGGTCGCCGGGGAGCTGTTTTTT. This encodes CASSSRARTGVAGELFF.

This clonotype was counted many times. The chain couples TRBV11-2 to TRBJ2-1; D could derive from TRBD1 or TRBD2 (7 bases each). Germline CDR1 reads SGHAT; CDR2 reads FQNNGV. CDR3 length: 15 amino acids. V was clipped by 7 bases and J by 5 bases, with 18 bases between them. CDR3 sequence (DNA): TGTGCCAGCACGTCAGGGGGGGGGCCTCACAATGAGCAGTTCTTC. As protein: CASTSGGGPHNEQFF.

Ten or more counts support this clonotype. The chain employs TRBV2 and TRBJ2-2; a possible D gene is TRBD1 (5 bases). CDR1 and CDR2 (germline): SNHLY, FYNNEI. The V end was cut by 2 bases, the J end by 0 bases, with 10 bases between. This CDR3 is built from 16 residues. The DNA for the CDR3 is TGTGCCAGCAGTGAACAGGGCTCCTCGAACACCGGGGAGCTGTTTTTT. Translation gives CASSEQGSSNTGELFF.

This clonotype was seen ten or more times. This chain joins TRBV7-2 and TRBJ1-5; D is unclear. V lost 3 bases and J lost 3, with 3 bases in between. Germline CDR1 and CDR2: SGHTA and FQGNSA. The CDR3 has 12 amino acids. CDR3: CASSFYNQPQHF. DNA for the CDR3: TGTGCCAGCAGCTTTTACAATCAGCCCCAGCATTTT.

This clonotype was found many times. The chain joins TRBV5-1 to TRBJ2-1; 7 bases map to TRBD2. J was trimmed by 7 bases and V by 0 bases; bases with no gene match: 7. The CDR3 runs to 15 residues. Germline V gene sequence: CDR1 SGHRS, CDR2 YFSETQ. The CDR3 DNA is TGCGCCAGCAGCTTGGTACGTCTAGCGGATAATGAGCAGTTCTTC. Translating it yields CASSLVRLADNEQFF. Variable domain in full (rest from reference TRBV5-1 and TRBJ2-1): KAGVTQTPRYLIKTRGQQVTLSCSPISGHRSVSWYQQTPGQGLQFLFEYFSETQRNKGNFPGRFSGRQFSNSRSEMNVSTLELGDSALYLCASSLVRLADNEQFFGPGTRLTVL.

This clonotype was observed at least ten times. J is TRBJ1-1 and V is TRBV9; unclear D gene. Trimming took 1 base from V and 4 from J, leaving 8 bases between them. The CDR3 loop spans 13 amino acids. CDR1 SGDLS and CDR2 YYNGEE come from the germline V gene. The CDR3 protein is CASSVSTITEAFF. As DNA, the CDR3 is TGTGCCAGCAGCGTATCGACAATCACTGAAGCTTTCTTT.

In its sample, this clonotype was seen many times. The chain carries TRBV27 and TRBJ2-7, with TRBD1 as a possible D gene (5 bases). Germline V gene lookup returns CDR1 MNHEY and CDR2 SMNVEV (reference sequence). V gave up 5 bases and J gave up 2 bases, with 16 bases separating them. The CDR3 is made up of 15 amino acids. In DNA form, the CDR3 reads TGTGCCAGCAGTAACGCCGCAGGGCCTCCCTACGAGCAGTACTTC. This translates into CASSNAAGPPYEQYF.

This clonotype showed up many times. The chain carries TRBV20-1 and TRBJ2-3, with TRBD2 matching over 8 bases. V lost 3 bases and J lost 2; bases outside the gene matches: 4. The germline V gene has CDR1 DFQATT and CDR2 SNEGSKA (reference sequence). The length of the CDR3 is 14 residues. The CDR3 DNA reads as TGCAGTGCTAGGGGGACTAGAAACACAGATACGCAGTATTTT. Protein: CSARGTRNTDTQYF.

Only a few counts were recorded for this clonotype. Here the CDR3 DNA reads TGTGCCAGCAGCCCAATCCTAGCGGGGGGGCGGGAGACCCAGTACTTC. Translated, it gives CASSPILAGGRETQYF. V is TRBV11-1 and J is TRBJ2-5; 12 bases are shared with TRBD2. The trim removed 5 bases at V and 5 bases at J, leaving 9 bases unmatched. Looked up from germline, CDR1 is SGHAT and CDR2 is FQDESV (reference sequence). The CDR3 contains 16 residues.

This clonotype occurred a few times. The chain employs TRBV10-2 and TRBJ1-6; D might be TRBD1 (6 bases). Trimming cost V 6 bases and J 9 bases, with 9 bases left between them. The germline V gene encodes CDR1 WSHSY and CDR2 SAAADI. The CDR3 has 12 residues. The DNA of the CDR3 is TGCGCCAGCAGGGGGGCCGGTTCACCCCTCCACTTT. Residues: CASRGAGSPLHF.

This clonotype was counted at least ten times. The chain uses TRBV28 and TRBJ2-2; 7 bases match TRBD1. V gave up 6 bases and J gave up 0 bases; unmatched junction bases: 4. The CDR3 loop spans 15 amino acids. Germline CDR1 and CDR2: MDHEN and SYDVKM. The CDR3 nucleotides read TGTGCCAGCAGGACCGGGACAGCGAACACCGGGGAGCTGTTTTTT. Amino acids: CASRTGTANTGELFF. The whole variable domain, filled in from reference TRBV28 and TRBJ2-2, reads DVKVTQSSRYLVKRTGEKVFLECVQDMDHENMFWYRQDPGLGLRLIYFSYDVKMKEKGDIPEGYSVSREKKERFSLILESASTNQTSMYLCASRTGTANTGELFFGEGSRLTVL.

The chain joins TRBV7-9 to TRBJ2-2; no clear D. CDR3 length equals 11 residues. V lost 9 bases, J lost 5 bases, and 7 bases lay in between. The germline V gene has CDR1 SEHNR and CDR2 FQNEAQ (reference sequence). The CDR3 loop is CARGGTGELFF. The CDR3 DNA reads as TGTGCCAGGGGTGGTACCGGGGAGCTGTTTTTT.

In its sample, this clonotype was seen a few times. J is TRBJ2-1 and V is TRBV29-1, with D perhaps matching TRBD2 (5 bases). The CDR3 has 14 amino acids. Germline loops: CDR1 SQVTM, CDR2 ANQGSEA. V was clipped by 7 bases and J by 9 bases, with 22 bases between them. Here the CDR3 reads CSAFRDPSPVEQFF. The CDR3 DNA reads as TGCAGCGCCTTCCGGGATCCAAGTCCGGTTGAGCAGTTCTTC.

A note on this clonotype: Since a much larger clone is just one base distant, this may be a read error. The genes are TRBV18 and TRBJ2-5, with D perhaps matching TRBD2 (5 bases). Germline lookup yields CDR1 KGHSH and CDR2 LQKENI. The CDR3 spans 12 residues. V was shortened by 1 base and J by 7 bases, with 7 bases between the two germline ends. CDR3 sequence: CASSPLGGTQYF. As DNA, the CDR3 is TGTGCCAGCTCACCACTCGGAGGGACCCAGTACTTC.

This clonotype was seen ten or more times. V usage is TRBV28 and J usage is TRBJ2-7, with no clear D. V was shortened by 4 bases and J by 2 bases, with 15 bases between the two germline ends. The germline gives CDR1 MDHEN, CDR2 SYDVKM. The CDR3 loop spans 15 amino acids. CDR3 in amino acids: CASSWSSATTYEQYF. CDR3 DNA sequence: TGTGCCAGCAGTTGGTCAAGCGCGACAACCTACGAGCAGTACTTC. Filled out from reference TRBV28 and TRBJ2-7, the complete variable domain reads DVKVTQSSRYLVKRTGEKVFLECVQDMDHENMFWYRQDPGLGLRLIYFSYDVKMKEKGDIPEGYSVSREKKERFSLILESASTNQTSMYLCASSWSSATTYEQYFGPGTRLTVT.

In this sample, this clonotype turned up many times. Relative to the germline gene, one junction end is altered; a read error may explain this. This rearrangement joins TRBV4-3 to TRBJ1-1; TRBD1 agrees at 8 bases. The CDR3 contains 13 residues. Germline loops: CDR1 LGHNA, CDR2 YSLEER. CDR3 residues: CASSADRGTEAFF. In DNA form, the CDR3 reads TGTGCCAGCAGTGCCGACAGGGGCACTGAAGCTTTCTTT.